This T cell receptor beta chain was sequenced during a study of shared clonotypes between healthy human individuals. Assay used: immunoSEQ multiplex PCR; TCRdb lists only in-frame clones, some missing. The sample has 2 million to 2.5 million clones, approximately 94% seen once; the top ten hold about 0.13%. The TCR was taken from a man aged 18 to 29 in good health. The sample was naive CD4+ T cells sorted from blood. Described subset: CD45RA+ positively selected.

The DNA of the CDR3 is TGTGCCATCAGTGGACAGGAGAATGAAAAACTGTTTTTT. Its protein is CAISGQENEKLFF. The J gene is TRBJ1-4, the V gene TRBV10-3, with D perhaps TRBD1 (6 bases). The length of the CDR3 is 13 residues. V dropped 4 bases and J dropped 5 bases, with 8 bases sitting between them. The V gene's germline CDR1 is ENHRY and CDR2 SYGVKD.